The 7 T cell receptor beta chains below were found in one sample sequenced in a study of T cells in Graves' hyperthyroidism and ophthalmopathy. Researchers amplified the TCR beta CDR3 regions from RNA transcripts. HTBI primers were the set used in a first-round RT-PCR of the TCR CDR3. MiXCR, applied by TCRdb to the multiplex PCR reads, yields one record per CDR3 protein. Of 250,000 to 300,000 distinct CDR3 sequences in the sample, roughly 13% were seen once. The specimen was blood. The receptors shown here come from a middle-aged woman with Graves' hyperthyroidism.

This clonotype was detected many times. This chain connects TRBV11-1 to TRBJ1-1; D is unresolved. Trimming pared 5 bases from V and 6 bases from J, leaving 13 bases between. The CDR3 extends over 13 amino acids. CDR1 and CDR2 (germline): SGHAT, FQDESV (reference sequence). The CDR3 bases are TGTGCCAGCAGCCCCCAGTCGGGAGCTGAAGCTTTCTTT. Its protein product is CASSPQSGAEAFF.

This chain connects TRBV28 to TRBJ1-6, with 8 bases aligning to TRBD1. Trimming at V came to 1 base and at J to 8 bases, leaving 7 bases not matched to a gene. The CDR3 totals 16 residues. Germline CDR1 reads MDHEN; CDR2 reads SYDVKM. DNA of the CDR3: TGTGCCAGCAGTTTATTCAGGGGGCGATCTGATTCACCCCTCCACTTT. Residues: CASSLFRGRSDSPLHF.

As regards this clonotype: One base away lies a much larger clone, so this may be a sequencing read error. The genes are TRBV10-3 and TRBJ2-7, with D perhaps TRBD1 (5 bases). Germline-derived CDR1 and CDR2 are ENHRY and SYGVKD. The CDR3 covers 13 residues. This CDR3 is CAISDRGSYEPYF. The CDR3 DNA reads TGTGCCATCAGTGATAGGGGTTCCTACGAGCCGTACTTC.

The sample holds a few counts of this clonotype. V gene TRBV9 combines with J gene TRBJ2-5; 7 bases line up with TRBD2. The CDR3 runs 17 residues. With 2 bases clipped from V and 5 bases from J, the junction kept 15 bases outside the gene matches. The germline gives CDR1 SGDLS, CDR2 YYNGEE. The DNA of the CDR3 is TGTGCCAGCAGCGTTGGGCGGGAGACCCCCAATTGGGAGACCCAGTACTTC. Translation gives CASSVGRETPNWETQYF. Full variable domain (remainder filled in from reference TRBV9 and TRBJ2-5): DSGVTQTPKHLITATGQRVTLRCSPRSGDLSVYWYQQSLDQGLQFLIQYYNGEERAKGNILERFSAQQFPDLHSELNLSSLELGDSALYFCASSVGRETPNWETQYFGPGTRLLVL.

This clonotype was counted between two and nine times. The chain recombines TRBV13 with TRBJ2-3; the match to TRBD2 covers 9 bases. V dropped 4 bases and J dropped 2; count of bases not matched to a gene: 13. This CDR3 has 18 amino acids. Germline values: CDR1 PRHDT, CDR2 FYEKMQ (reference sequence). In DNA form, the CDR3 reads TGTGCCAGCAGCTCGAGCACATCGGGACTAGCCCTCACAGATACGCAGTATTTT. Amino acid sequence: CASSSSTSGLALTDTQYF.

For this clonotype: It may be a read error: a sequence one base away is much more abundant. The rearrangement links TRBV11-2 to TRBJ2-7; 9 bases line up with TRBD1. V dropped 6 bases and J dropped 6; count of bases not matched to a gene: 3. From germline, CDR1 is SGHAT and CDR2 FQNNGV. CDR3 length: 12 residues. In DNA form, the CDR3 reads TGTGCCAGCAGGGGGACAGGGCGCGAGCAGTACTTC. Its protein product is CASRGTGREQYF.

V usage is TRBV20-1 and J usage is TRBJ2-1, with 10 nucleotides matching TRBD2. J gave up 3 bases and V 5 bases, and 7 bases lay outside the gene matches. Germline V gives CDR1 DFQATT, CDR2 SNEGSKA (reference sequence). CDR3 length equals 15 residues. CDR3 sequence reads: CSAETASGSYNEQFF. The CDR3 DNA is TGCAGTGCTGAAACAGCTAGCGGGAGCTACAATGAGCAGTTCTTC.